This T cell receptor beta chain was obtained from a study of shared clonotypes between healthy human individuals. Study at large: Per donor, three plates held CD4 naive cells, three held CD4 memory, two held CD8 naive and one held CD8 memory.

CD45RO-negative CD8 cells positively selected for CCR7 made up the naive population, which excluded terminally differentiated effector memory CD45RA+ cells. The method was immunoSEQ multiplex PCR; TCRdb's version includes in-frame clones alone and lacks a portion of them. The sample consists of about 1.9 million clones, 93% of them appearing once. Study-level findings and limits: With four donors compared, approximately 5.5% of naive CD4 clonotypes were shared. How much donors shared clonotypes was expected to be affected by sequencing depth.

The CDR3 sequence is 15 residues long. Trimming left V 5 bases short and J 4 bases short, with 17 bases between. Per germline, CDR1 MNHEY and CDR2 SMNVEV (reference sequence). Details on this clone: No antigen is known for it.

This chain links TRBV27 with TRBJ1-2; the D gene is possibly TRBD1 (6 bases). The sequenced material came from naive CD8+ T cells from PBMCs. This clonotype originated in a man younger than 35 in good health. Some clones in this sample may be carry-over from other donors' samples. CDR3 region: CASSNRVGATYGYTF. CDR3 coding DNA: TGTGCCAGCAGTAACAGGGTCGGGGCGACCTATGGCTACACCTTC.